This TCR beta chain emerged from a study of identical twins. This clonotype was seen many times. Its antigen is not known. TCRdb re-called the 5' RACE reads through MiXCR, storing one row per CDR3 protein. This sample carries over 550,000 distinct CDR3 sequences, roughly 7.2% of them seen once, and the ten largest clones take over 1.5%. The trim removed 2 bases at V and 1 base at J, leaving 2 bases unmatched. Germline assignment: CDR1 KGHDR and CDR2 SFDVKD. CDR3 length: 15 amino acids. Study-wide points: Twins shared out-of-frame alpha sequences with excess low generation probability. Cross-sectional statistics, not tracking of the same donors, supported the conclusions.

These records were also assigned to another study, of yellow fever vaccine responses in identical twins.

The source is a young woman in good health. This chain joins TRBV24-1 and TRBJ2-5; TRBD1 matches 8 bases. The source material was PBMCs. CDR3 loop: CATSDSGTGQETQYF. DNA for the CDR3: TGTGCCACCAGTGATTCCGGGACAGGCCAAGAGACCCAGTACTTC.